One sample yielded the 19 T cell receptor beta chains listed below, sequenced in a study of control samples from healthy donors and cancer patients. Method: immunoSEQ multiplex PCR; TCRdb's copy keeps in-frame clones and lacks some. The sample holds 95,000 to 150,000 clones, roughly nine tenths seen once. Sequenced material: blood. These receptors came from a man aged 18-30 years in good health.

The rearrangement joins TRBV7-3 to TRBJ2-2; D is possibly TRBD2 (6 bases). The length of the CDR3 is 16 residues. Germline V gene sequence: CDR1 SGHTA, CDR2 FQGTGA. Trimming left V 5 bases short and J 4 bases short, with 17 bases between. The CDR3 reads CASSPLPGAGTGELFF. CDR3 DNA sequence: TGTGCCAGCAGCCCCTTACCGGGAGCCGGCACCGGGGAGCTGTTTTTT. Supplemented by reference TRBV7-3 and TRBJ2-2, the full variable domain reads GAGVSQTPSNKVTEKGKYVELRCDPISGHTALYWYRQSLGQGPEFLIYFQGTGAADDSGLPNDRFFAVRPEGSVSTLKIQRTERGDSAVYLCASSPLPGAGTGELFFGEGSRLTVL.

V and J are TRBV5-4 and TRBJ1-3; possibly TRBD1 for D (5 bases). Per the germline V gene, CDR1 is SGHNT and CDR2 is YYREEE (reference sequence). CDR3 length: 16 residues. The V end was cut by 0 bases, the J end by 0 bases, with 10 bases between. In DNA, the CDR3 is TGTGCCAGCAGCTTGGCGAGGACAAACTCTGGAAACACCATATATTTT. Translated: CASSLARTNSGNTIYF.

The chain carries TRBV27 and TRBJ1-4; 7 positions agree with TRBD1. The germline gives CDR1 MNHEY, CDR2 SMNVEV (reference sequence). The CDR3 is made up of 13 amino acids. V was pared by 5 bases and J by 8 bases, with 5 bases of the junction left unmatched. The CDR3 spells CASSDSTGEKLFF. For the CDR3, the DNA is TGTGCCAGCAGTGATTCGACAGGGGAAAAACTGTTTTTT.

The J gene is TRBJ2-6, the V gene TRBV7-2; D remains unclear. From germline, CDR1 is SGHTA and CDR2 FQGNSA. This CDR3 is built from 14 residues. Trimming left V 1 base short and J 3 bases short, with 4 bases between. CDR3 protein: CASSLVLGANVLTF. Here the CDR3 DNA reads TGTGCCAGCAGCTTAGTCCTTGGGGCCAACGTCCTGACTTTC.

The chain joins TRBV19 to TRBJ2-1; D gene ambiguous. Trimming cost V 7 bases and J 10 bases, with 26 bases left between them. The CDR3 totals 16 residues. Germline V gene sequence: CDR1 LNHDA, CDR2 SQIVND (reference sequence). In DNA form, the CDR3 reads TGTGCCAGTACGCAAACCGGACGGGCAGATGCCGGGGAGCAGTTCTTC. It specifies CASTQTGRADAGEQFF.

The CDR3 here is CASSLISGKINTGELFF. CDR3 coding DNA: TGTGCCAGCAGCTTAATAAGCGGAAAAATAAATACCGGGGAGCTGTTTTTT. The rearrangement uses TRBV7-3 and TRBJ2-2; a weak D match, TRBD2 (5 bases). The CDR3 consists of 17 residues. Looked up from germline, CDR1 is SGHTA and CDR2 is FQGTGA. V lost 1 base and J 5 bases, leaving 17 bases between the germline ends.

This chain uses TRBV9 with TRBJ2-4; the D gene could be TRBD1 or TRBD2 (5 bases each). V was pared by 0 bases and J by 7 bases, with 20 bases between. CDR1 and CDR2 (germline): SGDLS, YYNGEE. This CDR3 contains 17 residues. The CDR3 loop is CASSVVPLMGPGNIQYF. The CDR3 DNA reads TGTGCCAGCAGCGTAGTCCCACTAATGGGACCGGGGAACATTCAGTACTTC.

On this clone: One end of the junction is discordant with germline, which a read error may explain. The CDR3 nucleotides read TGTGCCAGCAGCTTAGGGGGAGGCTCCCACAATGAGCAGTTCTTC. Its translation: CASSLGGGSHNEQFF. V usage is TRBV11-3 and J usage is TRBJ2-1; the D gene is possibly TRBD2 (6 bases). This CDR3 is built from 15 residues. Per the germline V gene, CDR1 is SGHNT and CDR2 is YENEEA.

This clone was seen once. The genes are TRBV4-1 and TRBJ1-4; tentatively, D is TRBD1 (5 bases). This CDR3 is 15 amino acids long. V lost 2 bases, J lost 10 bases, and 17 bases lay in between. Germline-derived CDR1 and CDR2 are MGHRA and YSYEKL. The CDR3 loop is CASSQTGTGLGKLFF. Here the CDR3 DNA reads TGCGCCAGCAGCCAAACCGGGACCGGATTAGGAAAACTGTTTTTT.

CDR3 protein: CASSYPRALNQPQHF. The CDR3 bases are TGTGCCAGCAGTTACCCTCGAGCCCTCAATCAGCCCCAGCATTTT. V and J are TRBV28 and TRBJ1-5; D unclear. V shed 4 bases and J shed 3 bases, with 13 bases lying between them. This CDR3 has 15 amino acids. The germline V gene encodes CDR1 MDHEN and CDR2 SYDVKM. The full variable domain, completed using reference TRBV28 and TRBJ1-5, is DVKVTQSSRYLVKRTGEKVFLECVQDMDHENMFWYRQDPGLGLRLIYFSYDVKMKEKGDIPEGYSVSREKKERFSLILESASTNQTSMYLCASSYPRALNQPQHFGDGTRLSIL.

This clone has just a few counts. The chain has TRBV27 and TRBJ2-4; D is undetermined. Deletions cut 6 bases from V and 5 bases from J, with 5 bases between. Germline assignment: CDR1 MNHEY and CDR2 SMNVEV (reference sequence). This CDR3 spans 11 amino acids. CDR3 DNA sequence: TGTGCCAGCAGATGGGAAAACATTCAGTACTTC. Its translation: CASRWENIQYF.

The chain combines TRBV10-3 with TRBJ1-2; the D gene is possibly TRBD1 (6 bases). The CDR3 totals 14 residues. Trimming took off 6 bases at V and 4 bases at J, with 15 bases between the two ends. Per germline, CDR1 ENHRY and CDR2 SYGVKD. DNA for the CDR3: TGTGCCATCAGCCGGGACACCGTTCTCTATGGCTACACCTTC. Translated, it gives CAISRDTVLYGYTF.

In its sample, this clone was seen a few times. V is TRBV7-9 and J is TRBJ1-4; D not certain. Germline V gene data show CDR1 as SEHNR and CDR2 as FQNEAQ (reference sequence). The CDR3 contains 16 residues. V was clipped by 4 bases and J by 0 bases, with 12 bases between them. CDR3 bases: TGTGCCAGCAGCTCACGTGCTTTTGCAACTAATGAAAAACTGTTTTTT. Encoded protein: CASSSRAFATNEKLFF.

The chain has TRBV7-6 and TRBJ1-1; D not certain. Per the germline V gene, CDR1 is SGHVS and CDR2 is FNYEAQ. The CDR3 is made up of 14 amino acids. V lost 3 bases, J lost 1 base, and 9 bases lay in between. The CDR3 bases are TGTGCCAGCAGCTTGTACACAAAGAACACTGAAGCTTTCTTT. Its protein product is CASSLYTKNTEAFF.

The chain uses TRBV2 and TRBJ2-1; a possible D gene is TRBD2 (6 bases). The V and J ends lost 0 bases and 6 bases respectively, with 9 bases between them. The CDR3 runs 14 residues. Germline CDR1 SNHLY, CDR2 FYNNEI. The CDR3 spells CASSEALAVNEQFF. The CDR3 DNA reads TGTGCCAGCAGTGAAGCACTAGCCGTCAATGAGCAGTTCTTC.

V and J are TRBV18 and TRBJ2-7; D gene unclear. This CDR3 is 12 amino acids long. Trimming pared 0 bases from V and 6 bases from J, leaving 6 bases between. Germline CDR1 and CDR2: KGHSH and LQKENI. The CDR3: CASSPPGPEQYF. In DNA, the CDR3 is TGTGCCAGCTCACCACCTGGGCCCGAGCAGTACTTC.

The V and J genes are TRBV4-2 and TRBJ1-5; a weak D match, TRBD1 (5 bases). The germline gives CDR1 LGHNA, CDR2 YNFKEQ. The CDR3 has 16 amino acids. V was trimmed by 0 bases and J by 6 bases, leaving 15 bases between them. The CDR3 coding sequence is TGTGCCAGCAGCCAAGATTTAGGCCAGGGCAGTCAGCCCCAGCATTTT. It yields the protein CASSQDLGQGSQPQHF.

The CDR3: CAWSGNRAVPYEQYF. The CDR3 nucleotides are TGTGCCTGGAGTGGCAACAGGGCAGTCCCCTACGAGCAGTACTTC. The rearrangement links TRBV30 to TRBJ2-7, with D perhaps TRBD1 (6 bases). Trimming removed 1 base from V and 2 bases from J, with 15 bases in between. Germline V lookup: CDR1 GTSNPN, CDR2 SVGIG (reference sequence). This CDR3 has 15 residues.

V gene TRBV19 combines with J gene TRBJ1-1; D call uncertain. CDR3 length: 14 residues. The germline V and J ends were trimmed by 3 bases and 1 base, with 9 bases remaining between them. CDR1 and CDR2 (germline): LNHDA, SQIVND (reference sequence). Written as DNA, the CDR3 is TGTGCCAGTAGTATTGTGGCAGGGAACACTGAAGCTTTCTTT. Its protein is CASSIVAGNTEAFF.